This TCR beta chain originates from a study of T cell responses to AZD1222 COVID-19 vaccine. The wider study: Second-dose intervals of approximately 4 or approximately 12 weeks were pooled.

The CDR3 sequence is 17 residues long. Produced via immunoSEQ multiplex PCR; TCRdb's table is partial and in-frame only. In the table there are more than 120,000 clones, more than 85% of which are singletons. Regarding this clone: As yet, its antigen is unknown.

Whole-study results and caveats: Spike-specific TCR depth and breadth grew after two AZD1222 doses.

The chain couples TRBV12-2 to TRBJ2-7; no DNA check was done on the table's D call, TRBD2. TRBV12-2 is a known pseudogene. This receptor was obtained from an adult in good health. The material was peripheral blood, obtained on day 0 of AZD1222 vaccination. The CDR3 is CASRLAISGRIGYEQYF. CDR3 DNA sequence: TGTGCAAGTCGCTTAGCCATTAGCGGGAGGATCGGCTACGAGCAGTACTTC.